This TCR beta chain comes out of a study of T cells in narcolepsy. The repertoire was sequenced with immunoSEQ multiplex PCR; TCRdb's copy has only in-frame clones and lacks some. Of about 18,000 clones listed, over 75% are singletons. Germline V CDR1 and CDR2: SGHVS, FQNEAQ. V was pared by 2 bases and J by 7 bases, with 7 bases of the junction left unmatched. The CDR3 has 15 residues. The genes are TRBV7-8 and TRBJ2-4; the match to TRBD2 covers 8 bases. The sequence was collected from a human donor in good health. Sequenced material: memory (CD45RA-) CD4+ T cells from blood. CDR3 nucleotide sequence: TGTGCCAGCAGCTTAACCCCGGGAGGGAGGAACATTCAGTACTTC. Residues: CASSLTPGGRNIQYF.